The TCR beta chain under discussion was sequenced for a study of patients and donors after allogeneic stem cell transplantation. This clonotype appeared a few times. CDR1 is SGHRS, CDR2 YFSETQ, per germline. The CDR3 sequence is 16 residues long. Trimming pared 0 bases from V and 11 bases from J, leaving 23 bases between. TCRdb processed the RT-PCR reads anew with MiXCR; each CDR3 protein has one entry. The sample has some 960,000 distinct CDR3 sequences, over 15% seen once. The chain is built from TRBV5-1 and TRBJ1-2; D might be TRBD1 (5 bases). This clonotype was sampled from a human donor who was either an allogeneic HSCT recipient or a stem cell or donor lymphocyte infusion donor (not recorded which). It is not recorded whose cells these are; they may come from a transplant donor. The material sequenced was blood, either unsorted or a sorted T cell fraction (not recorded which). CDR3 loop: CASSLVVAGTLGTYTF. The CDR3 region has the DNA TGCGCCAGCAGCTTGGTAGTTGCAGGTACCCTCGGGACGTACACCTTC.